A single sample gave rise to the 10 T cell receptor beta chains below, sequenced in a study of blood T cell repertoires in COVID-19. Clones were sequenced by immunoSEQ multiplex PCR, and TCRdb holds only the in-frame ones, with some missing. This sample yields 35,000 to 55,000 clones, of which about 87% are seen a single time; approximately 4.7% belongs to the top ten. Sequenced sample: peripheral blood. The source is a human donor in a cohort sampled during active COVID-19.

V gene TRBV11-2 combines with J gene TRBJ2-1; D may be TRBD2 (5 bases). Per germline, CDR1 SGHAT and CDR2 FQNNGV. Trimming took 0 bases from V and 10 from J, leaving 10 bases between them. The CDR3 runs to 13 residues. CDR3 loop: CASSLEWGDEQFF. For the CDR3, the DNA is TGTGCCAGCAGCTTAGAATGGGGAGACGAGCAGTTCTTC. Based on the CDR3 plus reference TRBV11-2 and TRBJ2-1, the full variable domain is EAGVAQSPRYKIIEKRQSVAFWCNPISGHATLYWYQQILGQGPKLLIQFQNNGVVDDSQLPKDRFSAERLKGVDSTLKIQPAKLEDSAVYLCASSLEWGDEQFFGPGTRLTVL.

The chain combines TRBV7-8 with TRBJ2-3; D uncertain. The CDR3 runs to 13 residues. Per the germline V gene, CDR1 is SGHVS and CDR2 is FQNEAQ. The V end was cut by 2 bases, the J end by 6 bases, with 9 bases between. CDR3 in amino acids: CASSLTATDTQYF. DNA of the CDR3: TGTGCCAGCAGCTTAACCGCTACGGATACGCAGTATTTT.

The rearrangement links TRBV24-1 to TRBJ2-7, with TRBD1 as a possible D gene (5 bases). V was shortened by 2 bases and J by 0 bases, with 7 bases between the two germline ends. CDR1 KGHDR and CDR2 SFDVKD come from the germline V gene. The CDR3 runs 14 residues. The CDR3 DNA reads TGTGCCACCAGTGATTCAACAGGCTCCTACGAGCAGTACTTC. This sequence encodes CATSDSTGSYEQYF.

This clone was recorded once. The chain couples TRBV6-1 to TRBJ2-3; 14 bases are a match to TRBD2. The J segment lost 6 bases and the V segment lost 4 bases, leaving 9 bases of the junction unmatched. The CDR3 totals 17 residues. Germline CDR1 reads MNHNS; CDR2 reads SASEGT. The CDR3 DNA reads TGTGCCAGCAGTGCCAGACTAGCGGGAGGGTCATTGGATACGCAGTATTTT. It is translated as CASSARLAGGSLDTQYF.

The genes are TRBV5-6 and TRBJ2-7; TRBD2 aligns across 8 bases. The CDR3 is 14 amino acids. Losses at the gene ends were 9 bases for V and 4 bases for J; bases not matched to a gene: 12. In germline, CDR1 is SGHDT, CDR2 YYEEEE. CDR3 protein: CATRIQREPYEQYF. The CDR3 nucleotides are TGTGCCACCCGTATCCAGCGGGAGCCGTACGAGCAGTACTTC.

The chain uses TRBV30 and TRBJ2-7; D perhaps matches TRBD2 (5 bases). The germline V gene encodes CDR1 GTSNPN and CDR2 SVGIG (reference sequence). CDR3 length equals 15 residues. Trimming pared 3 bases from V and 0 bases from J, leaving 15 bases between. The CDR3 spells CAWRSGIGSSYEQYF. The DNA for the CDR3 is TGTGCCTGGAGGTCCGGGATTGGAAGCTCCTACGAGCAGTACTTC.

This clone appeared once. The CDR3 bases are TGTGCCAGCAGCCAAGGGCCGGGAACCACAGATACGCAGTATTTT. Translated, it gives CASSQGPGTTDTQYF. The gene calls are TRBV3-1 (or the pseudogene TRBV3-2) and TRBJ2-3, with D tentatively TRBD2 (5 bases). Germline V gene lookup returns CDR1 LGHDT and CDR2 YNNKEL (reference sequence). The CDR3 covers 15 residues. V dropped 1 base and J dropped 2 bases, with 10 bases sitting between them.

The V gene is TRBV29-1, the J gene TRBJ2-7; no clear D gene. Germline V gene sequence: CDR1 SQVTM, CDR2 ANQGSEA. This CDR3 has 12 amino acids. V was cut by 4 bases and J by 0 bases, with 7 bases left in between. Here the CDR3 reads CSVVSSSYEQYF. The CDR3 region has the DNA TGCAGCGTTGTTAGCTCCTCCTACGAGCAGTACTTC.

The chain joins TRBV28 to TRBJ1-2; D perhaps matches TRBD1 (5 bases). V gave up 2 bases and J gave up 3 bases, with 10 bases separating them. From germline, CDR1 is MDHEN and CDR2 SYDVKM. This CDR3 is 14 amino acids long. CDR3 nucleotide sequence: TGTGCCAGCAGTTTAGGCGCAGGGTACTATGGCTACACCTTC. Amino acid sequence: CASSLGAGYYGYTF.

The chain carries TRBV6-5 and TRBJ2-1; 11 nucleotides agree with TRBD2. J was trimmed by 4 bases and V by 5 bases; bases with no gene match: 4. Germline loops: CDR1 MNHEY, CDR2 SVGAGI. CDR3 length: 15 amino acids. For the CDR3, the DNA is TGTGCCAGCAGTACGGGGACTAGCGGATACAATGAGCAGTTCTTC. Translating it yields CASSTGTSGYNEQFF.